This T cell receptor (beta chain) stems from a study of human T cells and chemical hapten exposure (dated by TCRdb to about 2021). Background on the whole study: For sensitization, 2% DPC in acetone was applied to a 2 cm by 2 cm area of upper inner arm skin. Throughout the study period of 20 to 30 weeks, patients also received therapeutic DPC doses to the scalp every week. Patch testing was performed on the upper back with Finn chambers containing 0.01% DPC, and the patch tests were scored after 6 days according to International Contact Dermatitis Research Group standards. Most of the patients in the cohort were female, and the cohort covered alopecia areata with under or over 50% scalp involvement, alopecia totalis and alopecia universalis. Libraries were pooled for sequencing, and variation in per-sample TCR yields was attributed mainly to small differences in library volumes within the pool. The study tracked peripheral blood TCR repertoire changes in vivo during primary and secondary sensitization to the hapten diphenylcyclopropenone (DPC) in alopecia patients. Blood samples were taken from patients before sensitization (week 0) and at 2, 6 and about 24 weeks after DPC sensitization. Some 29 alopecia patients gave blood for TCR sequencing at one to four time points (pre-sensitization, 2, 6 and 24 weeks). Study-wide conclusions, independent of this receptor: After repeated subsampling, the strength of the expansion versus patch-test correlation and the threshold at which it became significant changed. No change with DPC sensitization was found in the number of TCRs above 1 in 1000 frequency, and no evidence of global repertoire structure alterations was found. Because every patient had alopecia, a presumed autoimmune disease, the patients' immune response might differ from that of healthy individuals. Expanded TCRs formed significantly more large CDR3 similarity clusters than pre-sensitization or healthy control sets, consistent with antigen-driven responses. Patch test score correlated positively with the number of PT1 expanded TCRs, reaching significance at thresholds 8, 16 and 32 but not at 4.

To prepare the library, RACE was applied. Instrument used: NextSeq 500. During library preparation, unique molecular identifiers were attached to individual cDNA molecules so that TCRs could be counted quantitatively and reproducibly. For every blood RNA sample, sequencing covered both the TCR alpha and TCR beta chains. In the source study's methods: Samples had a median of 95,638 TCRs, with a range from roughly 23,224 to 700,000. V, J and CDR3 annotation of the TCR reads was carried out using the Decombinator software suite. Every sample was subsampled to the same number of TCRs (28,000) for the PS versus PT1 abundance plots. Expanded TCRs were defined as absent before sensitization and observed at least eight times at the 2-week time point. TCRdb reprocessing: public reads trimmed at Q25 with fastp, clones called with MiXCR, in-frame beta chains kept. Identical CDR3 proteins give one entry, which carries the most common genes and DNA. The V and J calls, along with clone size, are taken from TCRdb and not from the paper's own processing. This sample lists fewer than 80,000 distinct CDR3 sequences; roughly 9.6% were detected once. The top ten hold less than 2.5% of the sample.

A distance of 12 bases separates the germline ends of V and J, which lose 3 bases and 7 bases respectively. CDR1 is given as SQVTM and CDR2 as ANQGSEA, both from the germline V gene. There are 13 amino acids in the CDR3, from cysteine to phenylalanine inclusive. Only the CDR3 portion is preserved as DNA: 39 bases, with reading frame beginning at the first base. The intended sense of this specimen's time point label: patch test 3, about 24 weeks after DPC sensitization. The intended sense of this specimen's treatment or condition label: therapeutic diphenylcyclopropenone sensitization with weekly scalp DPC. At every patch-test visit, the blood draw took place before the patch test was put on. To be eligible, patients had to be aged 18 to 70, diagnosed with alopecia and judged suitable for DPC therapy, while pregnant patients were excluded. Total RNA was extracted from unfractionated whole blood that had been collected in Tempus Blood RNA tubes.

Comment on this clonotype: Its antigen remains undetermined. No much larger clone exists at a distance of one base, and base qualities are not known.

Recombination linked TRBV29-1 to TRBJ2-2; matching of 6 bases hints at TRBD2 as the D gene. This sample comprised whole blood, obtained in connection with sensitization to the hapten diphenylcyclopropenone (DPC). This clonotype was obtained from a woman under 40 with alopecia areata. Some clones in this sample may be carry-over from other donors' samples. Here the CDR3 is given as CSVDPGGVGELFF. In nucleotide form, the sequence is TGCAGCGTTGACCCCGGGGGTGTCGGGGAGCTGTTTTTT.